This is a list of T cell receptor beta chains from one sample in a study of shared clonotypes between healthy human individuals. Produced via immunoSEQ multiplex PCR; TCRdb's table is partial and in-frame only. Of 2 million to 2.5 million clones detected, just over 90% appear once; the ten largest clones hold under 0.45%. The specimen sequenced was naive CD4+ T cells from PBMCs. Receptors were obtained from a man between 18 and 29 years old in good health. Some clones in this sample may be carry-over from other donors' samples. The CDR3 runs from the conserved cysteine through the conserved F or W. Each record gives: CDR3 protein, CDR3 DNA, D gene, clone size, V gene, J gene. A D gene is named only where the DNA matches it firmly. A clone size is listed for some rows: how often the clone was seen (once, few, many), or a class if it is expanded.

CDR3: CASSESGASRNTGELFF; DNA: TGTGCCAGCAGTGAATCGGGGGCTAGCAGGAACACCGGGGAGCTGTTTTTT; D: .; size: .; V: TRBV2; J: TRBJ2-2
CDR3: CASSLAVEKLFF; DNA: TGTGCCAGCAGTTTAGCAGTCGAAAAACTGTTTTTT; D: .; size: .; V: TRBV28; J: TRBJ1-4
CDR3: CASSLSRVESYEQYF; DNA: TGTGCCAGCAGCTTAAGCAGGGTAGAATCCTACGAGCAGTACTTC; D: .; size: once; V: TRBV11-2; J: TRBJ2-7
CDR3: CASSLGQGSGRYNEQFF; DNA: TGTGCCAGCAGCTTGGGACAGGGGAGCGGGCGCTACAATGAGCAGTTCTTC; D: TRBD1; size: .; V: TRBV5-4; J: TRBJ2-1
CDR3: CASRGLRARYNEQFF; DNA: TGTGCCAGCAGAGGACTACGCGCCCGCTACAATGAGCAGTTCTTC; D: .; size: .; V: TRBV11-2; J: TRBJ2-1
CDR3: CASSQRWDTEAFF; DNA: TGTGCCAGCAGCCAACGATGGGACACTGAAGCTTTCTTT; D: .; size: .; V: TRBV6-6; J: TRBJ1-1
CDR3: CASSGTDSYEQYF; DNA: TGTGCCAGCAGCGGGACAGACTCCTACGAGCAGTACTTC; D: TRBD1; size: .; V: TRBV6-1; J: TRBJ2-7
CDR3: CASWGRTNLNGGHYGYTF; DNA: TGTGCCAGCTGGGGCCGGACAAACTTGAACGGGGGCCACTATGGCTACACCTTC; D: .; size: .; V: TRBV13; J: TRBJ1-2
CDR3: CASSVGVLDILTGELFF; DNA: TGTGCCAGCAGCGTAGGAGTGTTGGACATTCTAACCGGGGAGCTGTTTTTT; D: .; size: .; V: TRBV9; J: TRBJ2-2
CDR3: CASSSSRGVADTQYF; DNA: TGTGCCAGCAGCTCCAGTCGCGGGGTGGCAGATACGCAGTATTTT; D: .; size: .; V: TRBV7-9; J: TRBJ2-3
CDR3: CASRSITRRNTEAFF; DNA: TGCGCCAGCAGAAGTATAACGAGGCGGAACACTGAAGCTTTCTTT; D: .; size: .; V: TRBV4-1; J: TRBJ1-1
CDR3: CASSLGPATDTQYF; DNA: TGTGCCAGCAGCTTAGGTCCTGCCACAGATACGCAGTATTTT; D: .; size: .; V: TRBV7-2; J: TRBJ2-3
CDR3: CASSQGGSQGANEQYF; DNA: TGTGCCAGCAGCCAAGGGGGGTCCCAGGGGGCGAACGAGCAGTACTTC; D: TRBD1; size: .; V: TRBV4-2; J: TRBJ2-7
CDR3: CASSQGGTGGENTIYF; DNA: TGCGCCAGCAGCCAAGGGGGGACAGGGGGCGAAAACACCATATATTTT; D: TRBD1; size: .; V: TRBV4-1; J: TRBJ1-3
CDR3: CASSLVGTRIGGEQYF; DNA: TGCGCCAGCAGCTTGGTCGGGACTAGAATCGGTGGCGAGCAGTACTTC; D: TRBD2; size: .; V: TRBV5-1; J: TRBJ2-7
CDR3: CASSLTGQGYEQYF; DNA: TGTGCCAGCAGTTTGACGGGACAGGGCTACGAGCAGTACTTC; D: TRBD1; size: .; V: TRBV28; J: TRBJ2-7
CDR3: CASSRYGGIDQPQHF; DNA: TGTGCCAGCAGCCGATACGGGGGAATCGATCAGCCCCAGCATTTT; D: .; size: .; V: TRBV5-4; J: TRBJ1-5
CDR3: CASSYNPGNTIYF; DNA: TGTGCCAGCAGTTACAACCCTGGAAACACCATATATTTT; D: .; size: once; V: TRBV6-6; J: TRBJ1-3
CDR3: CASSLTSGELFF; DNA: TGTGCCAGCAGCTTAACCTCCGGGGAGCTGTTTTTT; D: .; size: .; V: TRBV11-3; J: TRBJ2-2
CDR3: CASSLGAGNTEAFF; DNA: TGTGCCAGCAGCTTAGGGGCAGGGAACACTGAAGCTTTCTTT; D: .; size: .; V: TRBV11-2; J: TRBJ1-1
CDR3: CASSSLHLGAYEQYF; DNA: TGTGCCAGCAGCTCCCTTCACTTGGGAGCCTACGAGCAGTACTTC; D: .; size: .; V: TRBV27; J: TRBJ2-7
CDR3: CAWSGLAGTYNEQFF; DNA: TGTGCCTGGAGTGGACTAGCGGGAACCTACAATGAGCAGTTCTTC; D: TRBD2; size: .; V: TRBV30; J: TRBJ2-1
CDR3: CASSLVRTQETQYF; DNA: TGCGCCAGCAGCTTGGTGAGGACACAAGAGACCCAGTACTTC; D: .; size: .; V: TRBV5-1; J: TRBJ2-5
CDR3: CAWRGRNTEAFF; DNA: TGTGCCTGGAGGGGGCGGAACACTGAAGCTTTCTTT; D: TRBD1; size: .; V: TRBV6-5; J: TRBJ1-1
CDR3: CASSLPGQRQPQHF; DNA: TGTGCCAGCAGCCTCCCGGGACAGAGGCAGCCCCAGCATTTT; D: TRBD1; size: .; V: TRBV7-9; J: TRBJ1-5
CDR3: CASSFGRNTEAFF; DNA: TGTGCCAGCAGCTTCGGGCGGAACACTGAAGCTTTCTTT; D: .; size: .; V: TRBV7-8; J: TRBJ1-1
CDR3: CASSTTSGYNEQFF; DNA: TGTGCCAGCAGCACGACTAGCGGATACAATGAGCAGTTCTTC; D: TRBD2; size: .; V: TRBV11-2; J: TRBJ2-1
CDR3: CASSFGQGARETQYF; DNA: TGTGCCAGCAGCTTCGGACAGGGGGCAAGGGAGACCCAGTACTTC; D: TRBD1; size: .; V: TRBV7-2; J: TRBJ2-5
CDR3: CSVALIEAFF; DNA: TGCAGCGTTGCCCTCATTGAAGCTTTCTTT; D: .; size: .; V: TRBV29-1; J: TRBJ1-1
CDR3: CASSLVRGLNTEAFF; DNA: TGTGCCAGCAGTTTAGTCCGGGGATTGAACACTGAAGCTTTCTTT; D: .; size: once; V: TRBV28; J: TRBJ1-1
CDR3: CASSPREGLVAKNIQYF; DNA: TGCGCCAGCAGCCCCCGGGAGGGACTGGTCGCCAAAAACATTCAGTACTTC; D: TRBD2; size: .; V: TRBV4-1; J: TRBJ2-4
CDR3: CASSLKNGRGGEQYF; DNA: TGTGCCAGCAGCTTAAAAAACGGGAGAGGGGGCGAGCAGTACTTC; D: .; size: .; V: TRBV7-3; J: TRBJ2-7
CDR3: CASSPRTEAFF; DNA: TGTGCCAGCAGCCCTAGGACTGAAGCTTTCTTT; D: .; size: .; V: TRBV6-1; J: TRBJ1-1